The clone carrying this T cell receptor beta chain came up many times. Its antigen is undetermined. The source of the sample is a study of CD8 T cells in ankylosing spondylitis. Study conclusions and caveats: Disease-linked clones reportedly concentrated significantly in matched ankylosing spondylitis synovial fluid. Reactive arthritis synovial fluid and blood previously showed some of these motif variants. Peripheral blood samples showed relatively rare disease-linked clones, and these clones were CD8+. One TCR beta motif, made up of about 8 highly homologous variants, appeared characteristic of ankylosing spondylitis blood.

The authors made TCR beta libraries by quantitative 5'-RACE with molecular barcodes. TCRdb ran MiXCR on the 5' RACE reads and lists one entry per CDR3 protein. The profile covers almost 400,000 distinct CDR3 sequences, with about 22% appearing a single time and about a sixth taken by the ten largest. CDR1 and CDR2 from the germline V gene are SQVTM and ANQGSEA. Unmatched junction bases numbered 6, after V lost 4 bases and J lost 0 bases. The CDR3 has 14 amino acids. This TCR derives from a male donor with ankylosing spondylitis. Sequences were obtained from blood, either unsorted or a sorted T cell fraction (not recorded which). This chain links TRBV29-1 with TRBJ2-7; 7 bases are shared with TRBD2. Here the CDR3 DNA reads TGCAGCGTTGTAGTAGCGGGCAGCTCCTACGAGCAGTACTTC. Amino acid sequence: CSVVVAGSSYEQYF.